The T cell receptor (beta chain) under discussion was sequenced for a study of T cells in Graves' hyperthyroidism and ophthalmopathy (dated by TCRdb to between 2019 and 2020). About the study as a whole: Peripheral blood samples were taken at initial diagnosis, before any treatment was given. TCR Vbeta CDR3 sequencing of 120 to 150 peripheral blood samples (over 40 ophthalmopathy, roughly 72 hyperthyroidism and approximately 17 progressor patients) is reported in the paper. In about 6 Graves' hyperthyroidism patients, the study also compared T-cell repertoires from thyroid tissue with T-cell repertoires from blood. To identify TCR V-J signatures that set the groups apart, the researchers used a discovery cohort of 95 to 100 patients, made up of around 40 with Graves' ophthalmopathy and some 60 with stable Graves' hyperthyroidism. An independent validation cohort of 18 to 20 hyperthyroidism patients and 17 patients who later progressed to ophthalmopathy tested prospective prediction of ophthalmopathy. After blood sampling, hyperthyroidism patients were treated with methimazole at a starting dose of 30 mg daily, and ophthalmopathy patients were treated with high-dose intravenous methylprednisolone. The roughly 90 discovery patients were divided at random into training and test sets in a 7:3 ratio.

Reading from cysteine to phenylalanine, the CDR3 counts 14 amino acids. Only the CDR3 DNA is retained, 42 bases long and in frame from the first base. V is shortened by 0 bases, J by 0 bases, and the region joining them spans 6 bases. Taken from the germline V gene (reference sequence), the CDR1 and CDR2 loops are SEHNR and FQNEAQ. Results and caveats for the whole study, not just this receptor: Most expanded thyroid clonotypes (frequency above 0.001) were also found in blood, which suggests that blood repertoires may mirror thyroid immune responses. In validation, the model predicted progression to ophthalmopathy a median of approximately 6.6 months before onset, with approximately 68% sensitivity and roughly 72% specificity. No statistical method was used to fix the sample size in advance, and group allocation was not hidden from the investigators. A model built on a 13 V-J signature distinguished ophthalmopathy from stable hyperthyroidism, reaching 85% to 90% sensitivity and about 81% specificity in cross-validation and 80%/75% in testing.

The TCR beta CDR3 regions were amplified from the RNA transcripts. For the first round of RT-PCR on the TCR CDR3, the HTBI primer set was used together with the Qiagen OneStep RT-PCR kit. A second multiplex PCR round built the libraries, followed by size selection and purification. Paired-end sequencing of the libraries was performed with 100 bp reads on an Illumina HiSeq2000. The paper's processing steps were these. SOAPnuke was used to process the raw data, with reads discarded if the reads contained adapters or uncalled bases, had a mean Phred below 15, or lacked an exact constant-primer or identifier match. COPE v1.2.5 was used to merge the high-quality paired reads, and each unique nucleotide sequence was defined as a clonotype. MiTCR v1.1 was used to align clonotypes to the IMGT TRBV, TRBD and TRBJ reference segments. The analysis was restricted to V-J combinations with a frequency above 0.0001, which together covered over 99% of the repertoires. A TCS score was defined as the ratio of F50 (clonal expansion) to E x V (chaos), with BLOSUM62-based TCRdist applied between CDR3 peptides within each V-J. Welch's t-statistics and random forest reduced several hundred V-J features to 13, which were used in a naive Bayes classifier (R e1071). The public reads were reanalyzed by TCRdb: fastp trimming at Q25, MiXCR alignment, in-frame beta chains only. Identical CDR3 protein sequences are pooled into one entry, listed with their most common genes and DNA. Here the V and J calls rest on TCRdb's processing, not on the authors' analysis. The sample yields tens of thousands of distinct CDR3 sequences; roughly 45% were counted once. The leading ten clones occupy about 9.4% of the sample.

This clonotype registers as medium-sized (0.01 to 0.1%) within its sample. Its cognate antigen has yet to be identified. Base qualities were left out, and no much larger clone turns up one base away. Stable Graves' hyperthyroidism was defined as no progression to ophthalmopathy during 18 months of follow-up. Hyperthyroidism patients were newly diagnosed, had a disease duration of under 2 months, and were aged 18 to 65 years. Any patient with an uncontrolled infection, another autoimmune disease, pregnancy or lactation was excluded. Clinical symptoms, serum thyroxine and TRAb, thyroid ultrasound, and orbital computed tomography formed the basis for the diagnoses. PBMCs were separated from roughly 9.6 ml of fresh peripheral blood using Ficoll-Paque density gradient centrifugation. Trizol reagent was used to extract total RNA, and RNA quality was then checked on an Agilent 2100 Bioanalyzer.

This receptor was obtained from a woman in her 30s with Graves' hyperthyroidism. The specimen was blood. The V and J genes are TRBV7-9 and TRBJ2-7; no D gene call is confident. The CDR3 is CASSLAGGSYEQYF. The nucleotide sequence is TGTGCCAGCAGCTTAGCGGGTGGCTCCTACGAGCAGTACTTC.